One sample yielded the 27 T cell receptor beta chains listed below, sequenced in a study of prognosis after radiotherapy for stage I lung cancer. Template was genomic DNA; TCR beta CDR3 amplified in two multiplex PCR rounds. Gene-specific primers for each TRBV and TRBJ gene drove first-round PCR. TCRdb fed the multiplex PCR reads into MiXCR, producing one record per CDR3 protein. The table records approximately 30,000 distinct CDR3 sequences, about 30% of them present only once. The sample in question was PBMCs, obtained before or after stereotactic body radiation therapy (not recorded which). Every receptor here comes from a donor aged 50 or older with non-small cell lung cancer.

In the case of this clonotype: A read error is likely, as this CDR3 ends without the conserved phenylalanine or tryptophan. CDR3 in amino acids: CASRAGQGSTDTQYL. The CDR3 DNA follows: TGTGCCAGCAGGGCTGGACAGGGGAGCACAGATACGCAGTATCTT. V and J are TRBV12-3 or TRBV12-4 and TRBJ2-3, with 9 bases that match TRBD1. The CDR3 covers 15 residues. The junction had 4 bases not matched to a gene; V was cut back by 6 bases and J by 0 bases.

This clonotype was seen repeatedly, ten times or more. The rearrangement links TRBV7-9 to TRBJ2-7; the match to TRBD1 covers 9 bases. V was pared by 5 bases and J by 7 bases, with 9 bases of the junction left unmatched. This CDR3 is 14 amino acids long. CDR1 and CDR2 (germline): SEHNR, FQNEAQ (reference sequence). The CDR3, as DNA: TGTGCCAGCAGCCACCGGGACAGGGTAAGAGAGCAGTACTTC. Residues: CASSHRDRVREQYF.

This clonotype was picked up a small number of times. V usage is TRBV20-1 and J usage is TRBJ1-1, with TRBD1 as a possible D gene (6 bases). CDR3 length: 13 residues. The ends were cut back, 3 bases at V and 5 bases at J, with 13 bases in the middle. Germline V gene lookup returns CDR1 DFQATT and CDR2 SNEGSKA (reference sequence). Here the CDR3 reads CSASTGKGTEAFF. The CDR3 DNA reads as TGCAGTGCTAGTACAGGGAAAGGTACTGAAGCTTTCTTT.

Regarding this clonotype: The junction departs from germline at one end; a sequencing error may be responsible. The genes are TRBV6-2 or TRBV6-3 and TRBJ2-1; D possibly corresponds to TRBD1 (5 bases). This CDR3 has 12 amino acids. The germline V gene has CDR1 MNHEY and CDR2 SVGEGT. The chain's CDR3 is CASSQGANGQFF. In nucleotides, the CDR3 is TGTGCCAGCAGTCAGGGTGCTAATGGGCAGTTCTTC.

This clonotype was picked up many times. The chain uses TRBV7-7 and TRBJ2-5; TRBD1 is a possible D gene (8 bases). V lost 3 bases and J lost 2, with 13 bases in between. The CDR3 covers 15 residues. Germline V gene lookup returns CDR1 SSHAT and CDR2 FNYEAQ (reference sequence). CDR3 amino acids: CASSFGQGGQETQYF. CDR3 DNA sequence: TGTGCCAGCAGCTTTGGACAGGGAGGGCAAGAGACCCAGTACTTC.

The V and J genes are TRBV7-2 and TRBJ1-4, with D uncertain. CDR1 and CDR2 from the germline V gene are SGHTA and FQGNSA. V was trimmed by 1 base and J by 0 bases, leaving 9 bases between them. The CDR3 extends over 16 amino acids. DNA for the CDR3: TGTGCCAGCAGCTTAGGAGGGCTTGCAACTAATGAAAAACTGTTTTTT. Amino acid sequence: CASSLGGLATNEKLFF.

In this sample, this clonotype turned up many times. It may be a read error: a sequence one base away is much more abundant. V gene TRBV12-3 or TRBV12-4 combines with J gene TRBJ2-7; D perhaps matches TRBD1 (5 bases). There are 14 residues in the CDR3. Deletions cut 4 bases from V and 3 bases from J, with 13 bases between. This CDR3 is CASSWPGLNYEQYF. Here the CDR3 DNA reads TGTGCCAGCAGTTGGCCAGGGCTAAACTACGAGCAGTACTTC.

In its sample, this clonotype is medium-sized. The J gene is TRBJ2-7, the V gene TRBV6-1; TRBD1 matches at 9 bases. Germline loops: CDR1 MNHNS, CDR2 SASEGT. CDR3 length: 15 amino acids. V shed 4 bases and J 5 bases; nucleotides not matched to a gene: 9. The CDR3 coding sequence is TGTGCCAGCAGTGTCTCCGGGACAGGGCTCGACGAGCAGTACTTC. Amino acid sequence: CASSVSGTGLDEQYF.

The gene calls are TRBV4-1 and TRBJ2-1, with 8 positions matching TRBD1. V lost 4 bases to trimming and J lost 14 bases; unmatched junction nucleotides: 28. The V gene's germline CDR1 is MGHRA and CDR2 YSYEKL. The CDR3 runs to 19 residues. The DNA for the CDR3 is TGCGCCAGCAGCCCAGACACCCAAAGGCCCTCCGGGACAGGAAGCTGGAAGTTCTTC. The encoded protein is CASSPDTQRPSGTGSWKFF.

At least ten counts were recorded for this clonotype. The CDR3 reads CASSIQVNVREQFF. Written as DNA, the CDR3 is TGTGCCAGTAGTATCCAAGTCAACGTCAGGGAGCAGTTCTTC. This chain links TRBV19 with TRBJ2-1, with D uncertain. The V gene lost 3 bases and the J gene lost 10 bases, with 16 bases spanning the gap. Germline-derived CDR1 and CDR2 are LNHDA and SQIVND (reference sequence). The CDR3 runs to 14 residues.

The CDR3: CASRGGVTEAFF. The CDR3 DNA reads as TGTGCCAGCAGAGGCGGGGTCACTGAAGCTTTCTTT. V usage is TRBV12-3 or TRBV12-4 and J usage is TRBJ1-1; no reliable D call. V shed 6 bases and J shed 4 bases, with 9 bases lying between them. This CDR3 is 12 amino acids long.

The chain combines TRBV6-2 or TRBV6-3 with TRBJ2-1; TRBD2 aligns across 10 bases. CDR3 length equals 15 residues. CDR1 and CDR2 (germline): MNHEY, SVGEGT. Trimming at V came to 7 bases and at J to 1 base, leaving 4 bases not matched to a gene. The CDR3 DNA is TGTGCCAGCACCCGGACTAGCGGTTCCTACAATGAGCAGTTCTTC. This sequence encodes CASTRTSGSYNEQFF.

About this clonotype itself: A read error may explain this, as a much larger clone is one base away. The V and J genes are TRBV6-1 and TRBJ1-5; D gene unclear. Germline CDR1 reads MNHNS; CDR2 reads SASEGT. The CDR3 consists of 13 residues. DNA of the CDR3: TGTGCCAGCAGTATGCAGGAAAACCAGCCCCATCATTTT. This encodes CASSMQENQPHHF.

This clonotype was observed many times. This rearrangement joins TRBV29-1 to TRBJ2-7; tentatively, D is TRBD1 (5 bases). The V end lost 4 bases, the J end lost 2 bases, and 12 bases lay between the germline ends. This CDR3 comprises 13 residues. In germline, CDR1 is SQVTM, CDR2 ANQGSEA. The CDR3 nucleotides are TGCAGCGTTGTTAACACAGGCGCCTACGAGCAGTACTTC. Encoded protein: CSVVNTGAYEQYF.

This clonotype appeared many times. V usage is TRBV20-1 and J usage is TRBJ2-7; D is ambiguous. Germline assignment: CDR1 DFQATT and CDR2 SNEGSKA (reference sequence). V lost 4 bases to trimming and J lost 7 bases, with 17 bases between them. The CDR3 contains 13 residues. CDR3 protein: CSATRGSSREQYF. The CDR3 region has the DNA TGCAGTGCTACAAGAGGCAGCTCGAGGGAGCAGTACTTC.

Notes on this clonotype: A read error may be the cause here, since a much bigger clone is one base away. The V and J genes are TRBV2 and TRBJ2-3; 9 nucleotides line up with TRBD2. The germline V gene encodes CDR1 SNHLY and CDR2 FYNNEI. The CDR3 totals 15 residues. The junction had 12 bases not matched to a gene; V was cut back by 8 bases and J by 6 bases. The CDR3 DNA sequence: TGTGCCAGCGGTCGGAATAGCGGGAGTGCGGATACGCAGTATTTT. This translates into CASGRNSGSADTQYF.

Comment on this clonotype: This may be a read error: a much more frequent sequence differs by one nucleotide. CDR3 amino acids: CASSLKWDGVAYTF. The CDR3 DNA sequence: TGTGCCAGCAGCTTAAAGTGGGACGGAGTAGCCTACACCTTC. V usage is TRBV7-6 and J usage is TRBJ1-2; D may be TRBD1 (5 bases). The CDR3 contains 14 residues. CDR1 and CDR2 (germline): SGHVS, FNYEAQ. V was shortened by 2 bases and J by 10 bases, with 17 bases between the two germline ends.

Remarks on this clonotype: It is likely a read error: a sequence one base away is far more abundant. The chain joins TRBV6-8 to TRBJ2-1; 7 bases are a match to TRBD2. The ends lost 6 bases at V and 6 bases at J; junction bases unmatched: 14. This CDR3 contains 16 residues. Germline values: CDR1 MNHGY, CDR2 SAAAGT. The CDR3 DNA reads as TGTGCCAGCAGGACACGGGGGACTATAGTTTCCAATGAGCAGTTCTTC. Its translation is CASRTRGTIVSNEQFF.

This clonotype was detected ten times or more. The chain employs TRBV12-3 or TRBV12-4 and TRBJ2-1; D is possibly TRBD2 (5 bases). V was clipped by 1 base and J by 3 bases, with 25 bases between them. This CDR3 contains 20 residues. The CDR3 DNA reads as TGTGCCAGCAGTTTAGTTTTTTGGTCGGTGTCTAGCCCAAACTACAATGAGCAGTTCTTC. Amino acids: CASSLVFWSVSSPNYNEQFF.

The CDR3: CASSPPGTSEGRSTGELFF. Written as DNA, the CDR3 is TGTGCCAGCTCACCACCCGGGACTAGCGAAGGGAGATCCACCGGGGAGCTGTTTTTT. The V and J genes are TRBV18 and TRBJ2-2; TRBD2 matches 10 bases. Germline CDR1 KGHSH, CDR2 LQKENI. The CDR3 has 19 amino acids. Unmatched junction bases numbered 11, after V lost 0 bases and J lost 4 bases. Combining the CDR3 with reference TRBV18 and TRBJ2-2 gives the whole variable domain NAGVMQNPRHLVRRRGQEARLRCSPMKGHSHVYWYRQLPEEGLKFMVYLQKENIIDESGMPKERFSAEFPKEGPSILRIQQVVRGDSAAYFCASSPPGTSEGRSTGELFFGEGSRLTVL.

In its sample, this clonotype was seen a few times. The CDR3 region has the DNA TGCGCCAGCAGCCAGACCAGACAGGCGGGAGGCCTTTGGGATGAGCAGTTCTTC. It yields the protein CASSQTRQAGGLWDEQFF. The J gene is TRBJ2-1, the V gene TRBV4-1; TRBD2 matches at 8 bases. Unmatched junction bases numbered 18, after V lost 3 bases and J lost 8 bases. The CDR3 runs to 18 residues. Germline assignment: CDR1 MGHRA and CDR2 YSYEKL.

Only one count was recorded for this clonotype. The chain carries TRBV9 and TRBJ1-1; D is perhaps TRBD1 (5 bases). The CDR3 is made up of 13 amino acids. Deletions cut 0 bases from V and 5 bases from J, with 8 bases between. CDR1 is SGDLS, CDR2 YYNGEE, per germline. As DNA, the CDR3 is TGTGCCAGCAGCGTAGAGGGGAAAACTGAAGCTTTCTTT. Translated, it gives CASSVEGKTEAFF.

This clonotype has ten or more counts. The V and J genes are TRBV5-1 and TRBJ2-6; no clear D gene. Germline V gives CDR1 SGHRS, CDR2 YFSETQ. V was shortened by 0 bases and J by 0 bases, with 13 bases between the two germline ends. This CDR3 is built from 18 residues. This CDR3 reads CASSLALPRTSGANVLTF. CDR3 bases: TGCGCCAGCAGCTTGGCCCTTCCTCGGACCTCTGGGGCCAACGTCCTGACTTTC.

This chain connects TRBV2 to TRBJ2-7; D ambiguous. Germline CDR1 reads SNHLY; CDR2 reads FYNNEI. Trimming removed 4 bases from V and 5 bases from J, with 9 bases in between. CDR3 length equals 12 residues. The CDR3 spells CASSGGRDEQYF. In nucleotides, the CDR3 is TGTGCCAGCAGTGGGGGTAGGGACGAGCAGTACTTC. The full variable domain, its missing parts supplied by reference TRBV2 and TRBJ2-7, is EPEVTQTPSHQVTQMGQEVILRCVPISNHLYFYWYRQILGQKVEFLVSFYNNEISEKSEIFDDQFSVERPDGSNFTLKIRSTKLEDSAMYFCASSGGRDEQYFGPGTRLTVT.

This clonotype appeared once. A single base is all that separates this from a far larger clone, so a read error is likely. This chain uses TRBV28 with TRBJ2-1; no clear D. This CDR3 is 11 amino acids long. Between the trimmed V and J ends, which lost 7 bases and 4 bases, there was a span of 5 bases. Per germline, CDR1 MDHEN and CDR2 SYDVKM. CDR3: CASIQYNEQFF. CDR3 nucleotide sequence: TGTGCCAGCATACAGTACAATGAGCAGTTCTTC.

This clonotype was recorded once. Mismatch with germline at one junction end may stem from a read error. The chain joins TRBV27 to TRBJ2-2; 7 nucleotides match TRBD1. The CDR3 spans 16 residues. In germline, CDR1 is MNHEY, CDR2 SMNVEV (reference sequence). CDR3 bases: TGTGCCGGCAGTATCGTTGGACAGGTCTACACCGGGGAGCTGTTTTTT. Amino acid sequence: CAGSIVGQVYTGELFF.

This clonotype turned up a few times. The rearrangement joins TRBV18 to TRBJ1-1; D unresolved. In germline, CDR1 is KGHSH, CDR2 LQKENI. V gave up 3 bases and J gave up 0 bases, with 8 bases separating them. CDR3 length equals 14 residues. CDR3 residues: CASSPGVVNTEAFF. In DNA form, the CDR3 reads TGTGCCAGCTCACCGGGCGTTGTGAACACTGAAGCTTTCTTT.